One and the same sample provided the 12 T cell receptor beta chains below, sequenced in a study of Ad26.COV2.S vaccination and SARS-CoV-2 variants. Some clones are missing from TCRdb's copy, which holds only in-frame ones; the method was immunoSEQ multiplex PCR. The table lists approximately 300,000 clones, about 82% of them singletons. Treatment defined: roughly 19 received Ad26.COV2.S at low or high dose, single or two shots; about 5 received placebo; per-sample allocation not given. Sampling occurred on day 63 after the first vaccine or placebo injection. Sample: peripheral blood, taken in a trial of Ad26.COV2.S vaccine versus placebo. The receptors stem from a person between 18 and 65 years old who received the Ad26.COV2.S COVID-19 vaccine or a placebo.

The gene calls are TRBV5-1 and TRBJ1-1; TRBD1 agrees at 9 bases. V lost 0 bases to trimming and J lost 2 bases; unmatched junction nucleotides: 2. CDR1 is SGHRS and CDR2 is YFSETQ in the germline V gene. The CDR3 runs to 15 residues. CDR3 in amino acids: CASSLGTGVNTEAFF. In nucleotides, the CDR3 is TGCGCCAGCAGCTTGGGGACAGGGGTTAACACTGAAGCTTTCTTT.

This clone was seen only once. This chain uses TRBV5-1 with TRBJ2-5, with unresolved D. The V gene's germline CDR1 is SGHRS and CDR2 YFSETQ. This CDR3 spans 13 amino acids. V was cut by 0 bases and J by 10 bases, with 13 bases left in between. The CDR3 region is CASSLAQWGDQYF. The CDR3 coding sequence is TGCGCCAGCAGCTTGGCCCAATGGGGTGACCAGTACTTC.

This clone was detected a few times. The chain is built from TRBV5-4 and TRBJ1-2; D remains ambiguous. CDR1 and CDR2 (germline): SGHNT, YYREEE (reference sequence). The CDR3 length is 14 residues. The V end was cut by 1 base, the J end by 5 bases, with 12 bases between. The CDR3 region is CASSLQPQDYGYTF. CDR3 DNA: TGTGCCAGCAGCTTGCAGCCCCAGGATTATGGCTACACCTTC.

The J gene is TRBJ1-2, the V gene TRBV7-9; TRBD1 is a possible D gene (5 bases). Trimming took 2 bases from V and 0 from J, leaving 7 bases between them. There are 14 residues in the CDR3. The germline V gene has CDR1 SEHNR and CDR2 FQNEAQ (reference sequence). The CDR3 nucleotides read TGTGCCAGCAGCTTACAGGGTACTAACTATGGCTACACCTTC. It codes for CASSLQGTNYGYTF.

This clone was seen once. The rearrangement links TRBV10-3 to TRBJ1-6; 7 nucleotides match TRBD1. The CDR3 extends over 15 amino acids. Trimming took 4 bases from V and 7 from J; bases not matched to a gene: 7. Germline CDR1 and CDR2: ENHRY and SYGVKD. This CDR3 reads CAISAGTVGNSPLHF. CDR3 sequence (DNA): TGTGCCATCAGTGCCGGGACAGTAGGGAATTCACCCCTCCACTTT.

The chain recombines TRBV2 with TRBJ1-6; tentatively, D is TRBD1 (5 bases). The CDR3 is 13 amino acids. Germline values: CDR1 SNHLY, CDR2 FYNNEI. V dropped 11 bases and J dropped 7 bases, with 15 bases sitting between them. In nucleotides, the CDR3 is TGTGCCGGCTGGGGGATCCAGAATTCACCCCTCCACTTT. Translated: CAGWGIQNSPLHF.

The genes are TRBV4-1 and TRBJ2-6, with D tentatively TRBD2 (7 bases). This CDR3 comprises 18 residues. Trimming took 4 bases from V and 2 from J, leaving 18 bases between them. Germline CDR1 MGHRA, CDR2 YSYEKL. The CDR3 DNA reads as TGCGCCAGCAGCCCCCCTCTTCGGGGGGCGCCTGGGGCCAACGTCCTGACTTTC. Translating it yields CASSPPLRGAPGANVLTF.

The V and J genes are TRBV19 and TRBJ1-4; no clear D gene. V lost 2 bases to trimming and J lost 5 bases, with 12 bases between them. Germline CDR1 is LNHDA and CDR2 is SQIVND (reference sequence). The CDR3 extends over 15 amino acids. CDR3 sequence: CASSIPGMGNEKLFF. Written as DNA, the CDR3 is TGTGCCAGTAGTATACCGGGGATGGGCAATGAAAAACTGTTTTTT. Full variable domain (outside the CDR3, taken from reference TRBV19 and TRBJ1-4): DGGITQSPKYLFRKEGQNVTLSCEQNLNHDAMYWYRQDPGQGLRLIYYSQIVNDFQKGDIAEGYSVSREKKESFPLTVTSAQKNPTAFYLCASSIPGMGNEKLFFGSGTQLSVL.

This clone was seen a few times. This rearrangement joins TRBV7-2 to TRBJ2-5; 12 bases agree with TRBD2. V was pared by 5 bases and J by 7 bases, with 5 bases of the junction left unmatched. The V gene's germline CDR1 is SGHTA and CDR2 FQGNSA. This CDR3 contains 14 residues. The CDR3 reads CASSRTSGEGTQYF. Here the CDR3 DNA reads TGTGCCAGCAGCCGGACTAGCGGGGAGGGGACCCAGTACTTC.

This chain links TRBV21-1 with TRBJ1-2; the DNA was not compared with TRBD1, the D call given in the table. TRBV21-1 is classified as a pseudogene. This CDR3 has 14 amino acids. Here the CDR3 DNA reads TGTGCCAGCAGCAAACGGACACCAGGGCAAGGCTACACCTTC. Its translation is CASSKRTPGQGYTF.

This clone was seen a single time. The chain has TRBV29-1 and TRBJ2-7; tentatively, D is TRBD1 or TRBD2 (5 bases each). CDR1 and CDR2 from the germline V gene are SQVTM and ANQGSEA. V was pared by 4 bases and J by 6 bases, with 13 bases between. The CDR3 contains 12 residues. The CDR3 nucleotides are TGCAGCGTTGCGGTTGAGGGGTCCGAGCAGTACTTC. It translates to CSVAVEGSEQYF.

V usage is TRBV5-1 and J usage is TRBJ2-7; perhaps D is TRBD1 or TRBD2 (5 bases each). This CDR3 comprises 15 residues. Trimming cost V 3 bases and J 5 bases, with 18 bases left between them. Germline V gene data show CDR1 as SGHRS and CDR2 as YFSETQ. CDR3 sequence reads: CASSSEPGPPHEQYF. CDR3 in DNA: TGCGCCAGCAGCTCGGAACCGGGACCCCCCCACGAGCAGTACTTC.